The 22 T cell receptor beta chains below come from one sample, sequenced in a study of blood T cell repertoires in COVID-19. Data came from immunoSEQ multiplex PCR; TCRdb stores just in-frame clones and leaves some out. The table records more than 95,000 clones, 88% of them present only once. The sequencing input was peripheral blood. The origin of the receptors is a human donor in a cohort sampled during active COVID-19.

V gene TRBV9 combines with J gene TRBJ2-7; D uncertain. This CDR3 is 17 amino acids long. Trimming pared 5 bases from V and 5 bases from J, leaving 26 bases between. Germline CDR1 is SGDLS and CDR2 is YYNGEE. In DNA form, the CDR3 reads TGTGCCAGCAGTCCCGAGGCGGCATTTAAGTTCTCGGACGAGCAGTACTTC. Protein: CASSPEAAFKFSDEQYF. The whole variable domain, remainder taken from reference TRBV9 and TRBJ2-7, is DSGVTQTPKHLITATGQRVTLRCSPRSGDLSVYWYQQSLDQGLQFLIQYYNGEERAKGNILERFSAQQFPDLHSELNLSSLELGDSALYFCASSPEAAFKFSDEQYFGPGTRLTVT.

This clone was detected only once. The chain couples TRBV6-5 to TRBJ1-2; no clear D gene. Trimming removed 3 bases at V and 5 bases at J, with 16 bases between. The CDR3 covers 15 residues. Germline loops: CDR1 MNHEY, CDR2 SVGAGI. The CDR3 DNA reads as TGTGCCAGCAGTTATGCAAACAGATTGTTTTATGGCTACACCTTC. Its protein is CASSYANRLFYGYTF.

The gene calls are TRBV5-1 and TRBJ2-1; D gene ambiguous. CDR3 length equals 13 residues. The germline V gene encodes CDR1 SGHRS and CDR2 YFSETQ. Trimming removed 5 bases at V and 4 bases at J, with 10 bases between. The CDR3 DNA reads as TGCGCCAGCAGTGTCTCCCCTTACAATGAGCAGTTCTTC. This sequence encodes CASSVSPYNEQFF.

This chain links TRBV10-2 with TRBJ2-7; D perhaps matches TRBD2 (7 bases). Trimming removed 3 bases from V and 5 bases from J, with 11 bases in between. The CDR3 length is 13 residues. Germline assignment: CDR1 WSHSY and CDR2 SAAADI. CDR3 loop: CASSEWGGDEQYF. DNA for the CDR3: TGCGCCAGCAGTGAATGGGGGGGCGACGAGCAGTACTTC.

The chain uses TRBV5-8 and TRBJ2-6, with D perhaps TRBD2 (5 bases). Germline assignment: CDR1 SGHTS and CDR2 YDEGEE. This CDR3 is 15 amino acids long. Trimming stripped 2 bases from V and 2 bases from J, with 8 bases between. The CDR3 DNA is TGTGCCAGCAGCTTTAGAGGGACTGGGGCCAACGTCCTGACTTTC. It translates to CASSFRGTGANVLTF.

The gene calls are TRBV3-1 (or the pseudogene TRBV3-2) and TRBJ2-7; a weak D match, TRBD2 (5 bases). Trimming left V 0 bases short and J 0 bases short, with 9 bases between. Germline V gives CDR1 LGHDT, CDR2 YNNKEL (reference sequence). The CDR3 is made up of 15 amino acids. For the CDR3, the DNA is TGTGCCAGCAGCCAAGACCCTGGGAGCTCCTACGAGCAGTACTTC. It translates to CASSQDPGSSYEQYF.

The chain joins TRBV5-1 to TRBJ1-4; D possibly corresponds to TRBD1 (6 bases). This CDR3 comprises 14 residues. Deletions cut 4 bases from V and 7 bases from J, with 14 bases between. CDR1 and CDR2 (germline): SGHRS, YFSETQ. In DNA form, the CDR3 reads TGCGCCAGCAGCCGGGGGGCAGGGGCTGAAAAACTGTTTTTT. It yields the protein CASSRGAGAEKLFF. Based on the CDR3 plus reference TRBV5-1 and TRBJ1-4, the full variable domain is KAGVTQTPRYLIKTRGQQVTLSCSPISGHRSVSWYQQTPGQGLQFLFEYFSETQRNKGNFPGRFSGRQFSNSRSEMNVSTLELGDSALYLCASSRGAGAEKLFFGSGTQLSVL.

V is TRBV5-1 and J is TRBJ2-1; 7 nucleotides agree with TRBD1. After removal of 7 bases from V and 1 base from J, the junction contained 2 bases not matched to a gene. The CDR3 loop spans 13 amino acids. Germline CDR1 SGHRS, CDR2 YFSETQ. This CDR3 is CASQGQSYNEQFF. The DNA for the CDR3 is TGCGCCAGCCAGGGACAGTCCTACAATGAGCAGTTCTTC.

The chain combines TRBV7-9 with TRBJ1-5; 10 bases agree with TRBD1. This CDR3 has 15 residues. The J segment lost 4 bases and the V segment lost 5 bases, leaving 5 bases of the junction unmatched. Germline V gene sequence: CDR1 SEHNR, CDR2 FQNEAQ (reference sequence). The DNA of the CDR3 is TGTGCCAGCAGCCCGACAGGGGGCGGGAATCAGCCCCAGCATTTT. Translated: CASSPTGGGNQPQHF.

V and J are TRBV5-6 and TRBJ1-2, with a weak D call TRBD1 (5 bases). CDR3 length: 12 residues. Looked up from germline, CDR1 is SGHDT and CDR2 is YYEEEE. Trimming pared 5 bases from V and 6 bases from J, leaving 11 bases between. CDR3 residues: CASRSGGDGYTF. The CDR3 nucleotides read TGTGCCAGCAGGTCGGGAGGGGATGGCTACACCTTC.

The rearrangement uses TRBV5-6 and TRBJ2-7; TRBD2 aligns across 7 bases. J gave up 5 bases and V 2 bases, and 7 bases lay outside the gene matches. There are 14 residues in the CDR3. Germline V lookup: CDR1 SGHDT, CDR2 YYEEEE. The CDR3 coding sequence is TGTGCCAGCAGCTTACCCGGGGGGACCCACGAGCAGTACTTC. Translation: CASSLPGGTHEQYF.

The chain is built from TRBV12-3 or TRBV12-4 and TRBJ1-5, with D uncertain. This CDR3 has 13 residues. V was clipped by 4 bases and J by 3 bases, with 7 bases between them. CDR3 residues: CASSYGDNQPQHF. In DNA form, the CDR3 reads TGTGCCAGCAGTTACGGGGACAATCAGCCCCAGCATTTT.

The J gene is TRBJ2-7, the V gene TRBV11-2, with D possibly being TRBD1 (6 bases). Per germline, CDR1 SGHAT and CDR2 FQNNGV. Trimming removed 4 bases at V and 4 bases at J, with 11 bases between. This CDR3 comprises 13 residues. The CDR3 DNA follows: TGTGCCAGCAGCTCAACAGGGTTTTACGAGCAGTACTTC. Its protein product is CASSSTGFYEQYF. The variable domain in full, completed from reference TRBV11-2 and TRBJ2-7, reads EAGVAQSPRYKIIEKRQSVAFWCNPISGHATLYWYQQILGQGPKLLIQFQNNGVVDDSQLPKDRFSAERLKGVDSTLKIQPAKLEDSAVYLCASSSTGFYEQYFGPGTRLTVT.

The chain employs TRBV11-1 and TRBJ2-3; D is uncertain. Trimming removed 0 bases from V and 5 bases from J, with 6 bases in between. Germline assignment: CDR1 SGHAT and CDR2 FQDESV (reference sequence). This CDR3 region has 13 residues. CDR3 nucleotide sequence: TGTGCCAGCAGCTTAGCTCGAGGAGATACGCAGTATTTT. Translating gives CASSLARGDTQYF. Based on the CDR3 plus reference TRBV11-1 and TRBJ2-3, the full variable domain is EAEVAQSPRYKITEKSQAVAFWCDPISGHATLYWYRQILGQGPELLVQFQDESVVDDSQLPKDRFSAERLKGVDSTLKIQPAELGDSAMYLCASSLARGDTQYFGPGTRLTVL.

The V and J genes are TRBV6-6 and TRBJ2-2; 10 bases agree with TRBD2. Germline trimming cut 6 bases from V and 0 bases from J; bases unmatched to any gene: 4. The germline gives CDR1 MNHNY, CDR2 SVGAGI (reference sequence). This CDR3 is built from 16 residues. The CDR3 protein is CASRALAGANTGELFF. The CDR3 coding sequence is TGTGCCAGCAGAGCCCTAGCGGGGGCGAACACCGGGGAGCTGTTTTTT.

V gene TRBV4-2 combines with J gene TRBJ2-7, with 7 bases identical to TRBD2. Germline V gene sequence: CDR1 LGHNA, CDR2 YNFKEQ. The trim removed 5 bases at V and 4 bases at J, leaving 2 bases unmatched. This CDR3 comprises 12 residues. Written as DNA, the CDR3 is TGTGCCAGCAGCGGGGGAGGGTACGAGCAGTACTTC. The encoded protein is CASSGGGYEQYF.

The chain couples TRBV6-5 to TRBJ2-3; 13 nucleotides line up with TRBD2. The length of the CDR3 is 15 residues. With V trimmed by 5 bases and J by 4 bases, 3 bases remained unmatched. Germline assignment: CDR1 MNHEY and CDR2 SVGAGI. This CDR3 is CASSKLAGGPDTQYF. CDR3 in DNA: TGTGCCAGCAGTAAACTAGCGGGAGGGCCAGATACGCAGTATTTT.

The chain links TRBV5-8 to TRBJ2-7; no clear D gene. V gave up 6 bases and J gave up 0 bases, with 13 bases separating them. There are 14 residues in the CDR3. CDR1 and CDR2 (germline): SGHTS, YDEGEE. This CDR3 is CASTSLRFSYEQYF. CDR3 in DNA: TGTGCCAGCACCTCACTCCGGTTCTCCTACGAGCAGTACTTC.

V usage is TRBV11-1 and J usage is TRBJ1-1; 7 bases line up with TRBD1. Trimming took 5 bases from V and 1 from J; bases not matched to a gene: 7. CDR1 and CDR2 (germline): SGHAT, FQDESV (reference sequence). CDR3 length: 15 amino acids. The CDR3 here is CASSRSTGRNTEAFF. In DNA, the CDR3 is TGTGCCAGCAGCCGGTCGACAGGGAGGAACACTGAAGCTTTCTTT.

The chain employs TRBV2 and TRBJ2-1, with 11 nucleotides matching TRBD2. From germline, CDR1 is SNHLY and CDR2 FYNNEI. The J segment lost 7 bases and the V segment lost 5 bases, leaving 10 bases of the junction unmatched. CDR3 length: 16 amino acids. CDR3 residues: CASSLTTSGSRNEQFF. The CDR3 nucleotides read TGTGCCAGCAGTTTAACCACTAGCGGGAGTAGGAATGAGCAGTTCTTC.

The chain has TRBV15 and TRBJ2-1, with D maybe TRBD1 (5 bases). V was shortened by 0 bases and J by 7 bases, with 10 bases between the two germline ends. Looked up from germline, CDR1 is LNHNV and CDR2 is YYDKDF (reference sequence). The CDR3 loop spans 14 amino acids. This CDR3 is CATSRDQGPNEQFF. CDR3 coding DNA: TGTGCCACCAGCAGAGATCAGGGCCCTAATGAGCAGTTCTTC.

V usage is TRBV10-3 and J usage is TRBJ1-2; 8 bases align to TRBD1. The CDR3 runs to 14 residues. With 11 bases clipped from V and 8 bases from J, the junction kept 16 bases outside the gene matches. Germline lookup yields CDR1 ENHRY and CDR2 SYGVKD. CDR3 residues: CASGKGQGAVGYTF. CDR3 bases: TGTGCCTCCGGGAAAGGTCAGGGGGCTGTAGGCTACACCTTC.